The next 18 T cell receptor beta chains were all read from a single sample in a study of PD-1 blockade in classical Hodgkin lymphoma. Time point of the sample: newly diagnosed, previously untreated cHL patient sample. Purification of CD4+ T cells from thawed PBMCs was achieved by magnetic negative selection. TCRdb's table, derived via immunoSEQ multiplex PCR, lists solely in-frame clones and lacks some. This table has some 34,000 clones, approximately 90% appearing once. Sequencing was performed on CD4+ T cells from blood. The receptors were gathered from a human donor with classical Hodgkin lymphoma.

The CDR3 protein is CASRSYRVSGNTIYF. As DNA, the CDR3 is TGTGCCAGCAGAAGCTACAGGGTCTCTGGAAACACCATATATTTT. The V gene is TRBV2, the J gene TRBJ1-3, with D tentatively TRBD1 (6 bases). Trimming stripped 6 bases from V and 0 bases from J, with 12 bases between. The CDR3 consists of 15 residues. In germline, CDR1 is SNHLY, CDR2 FYNNEI.

V and J are TRBV7-9 and TRBJ2-3; D might be TRBD2 (6 bases). The CDR3 loop spans 15 amino acids. Germline values: CDR1 SEHNR, CDR2 FQNEAQ (reference sequence). Trimming cost V 1 base and J 6 bases, with 14 bases left between them. CDR3 sequence: CASSLDLGLSDTQYF. In DNA form, the CDR3 reads TGTGCCAGCAGCTTAGATCTGGGACTGTCCGATACGCAGTATTTT.

J is TRBJ2-5 and V is TRBV10-3, with 8 bases fitting TRBD2. Germline V gives CDR1 ENHRY, CDR2 SYGVKD. V gave up 10 bases and J gave up 5 bases; unmatched junction bases: 15. This CDR3 comprises 15 residues. The DNA for the CDR3 is TGTGCCACCAACCCTGGGGTAGCGGGGCACGAGACCCAGTACTTC. It yields the protein CATNPGVAGHETQYF.

The gene calls are TRBV18 and TRBJ2-5; D uncertain. In germline, CDR1 is KGHSH, CDR2 LQKENI. This CDR3 is 15 amino acids long. V dropped 2 bases and J dropped 5 bases, with 15 bases sitting between them. In nucleotides, the CDR3 is TGTGCCAGCTCACCAATAGAAGGGATGCGGGAGACCCAGTACTTC. Translation gives CASSPIEGMRETQYF. The complete variable domain, with remaining parts taken from reference TRBV18 and TRBJ2-5, reads NAGVMQNPRHLVRRRGQEARLRCSPMKGHSHVYWYRQLPEEGLKFMVYLQKENIIDESGMPKERFSAEFPKEGPSILRIQQVVRGDSAAYFCASSPIEGMRETQYFGPGTRLLVL.

V usage is TRBV5-4 and J usage is TRBJ2-1; the match to TRBD2 covers 8 bases. The CDR3 consists of 14 residues. V lost 4 bases to trimming and J lost 9 bases; unmatched junction nucleotides: 9. In germline, CDR1 is SGHNT, CDR2 YYREEE (reference sequence). The CDR3, as DNA: TGTGCCAGCAGCCCAACGACTAGCGTGGGTGAGCAGTTCTTC. As protein: CASSPTTSVGEQFF.

CDR3 sequence: CASSTQGLLNEKLFF. The CDR3 region has the DNA TGTGCCAGCAGTACGCAGGGTTTGCTTAATGAAAAACTGTTTTTT. This chain uses TRBV6-5 with TRBJ1-4; weak D call: TRBD1 (5 bases). The CDR3 runs 15 residues. Per the germline V gene, CDR1 is MNHEY and CDR2 is SVGAGI. V was trimmed by 5 bases and J by 4 bases, leaving 14 bases between them.

The rearrangement uses TRBV28 and TRBJ2-2; D perhaps matches TRBD2 (5 bases). Germline-derived CDR1 and CDR2 are MDHEN and SYDVKM. The CDR3 covers 15 residues. Deletions cut 1 base from V and 2 bases from J, with 8 bases between. CDR3: CASSLLAPNTGELFF. For the CDR3, the DNA is TGTGCCAGCAGTTTATTAGCGCCTAACACCGGGGAGCTGTTTTTT. Full variable domain (rest looked up from reference TRBV28 and TRBJ2-2): DVKVTQSSRYLVKRTGEKVFLECVQDMDHENMFWYRQDPGLGLRLIYFSYDVKMKEKGDIPEGYSVSREKKERFSLILESASTNQTSMYLCASSLLAPNTGELFFGEGSRLTVL.

The genes are TRBV28 and TRBJ1-2; unclear D gene. CDR3 length: 13 residues. Trimming cost V 5 bases and J 4 bases, with 11 bases left between them. Per germline, CDR1 MDHEN and CDR2 SYDVKM. CDR3 sequence: CASSRTLTYGYTF. CDR3 sequence (DNA): TGTGCCAGCAGTCGGACTCTTACCTATGGCTACACCTTC.

The CDR3 DNA reads TGTGCCAGCAGCTATTCCGCAGGGGCTGGAAACACCATATATTTT. Protein: CASSYSAGAGNTIYF. The chain couples TRBV7-2 to TRBJ1-3; D possibly corresponds to TRBD1 (6 bases). Trimming left V 4 bases short and J 2 bases short, with 12 bases between. There are 15 residues in the CDR3. Per germline, CDR1 SGHTA and CDR2 FQGNSA.

CDR3 amino acids: CASGRARTYGTQYF. The DNA for the CDR3 is TGTGCCAGCGGGAGGGCCCGAACGTATGGTACGCAGTATTTT. V gene TRBV6-5 combines with J gene TRBJ2-3; 7 nucleotides match TRBD2. This CDR3 contains 14 residues. After removal of 8 bases from V and 8 bases from J, the junction contained 13 bases not matched to a gene. Germline-derived CDR1 and CDR2 are MNHEY and SVGAGI.

The gene calls are TRBV6-5 and TRBJ2-3, with 10 positions matching TRBD2. The CDR3 contains 15 residues. V dropped 6 bases and J dropped 1; count of bases not matched to a gene: 4. In germline, CDR1 is MNHEY, CDR2 SVGAGI. The CDR3, as DNA: TGTGCCAGCAGCTGGCTAGCGGGGGGCACAGATACGCAGTATTTT. This gives the protein CASSWLAGGTDTQYF.

The chain has TRBV28 and TRBJ2-7; D perhaps matches TRBD2 (6 bases). Germline assignment: CDR1 MDHEN and CDR2 SYDVKM. Between the trimmed V and J ends, which lost 7 bases and 3 bases, there was a span of 13 bases. This CDR3 region has 13 residues. DNA of the CDR3: TGTGCCAGCACTGCGGGAAATCTCTACGAGCAGTACTTC. This encodes CASTAGNLYEQYF.

The J gene is TRBJ1-4, the V gene TRBV19; D is possibly TRBD1 (5 bases). Germline V gives CDR1 LNHDA, CDR2 SQIVND (reference sequence). Trimming shortened V by 5 bases and J by 0 bases, and 7 bases separated the two germline ends. The CDR3 is 14 amino acids. CDR3 DNA sequence: TGTGCCAGTAGTCCGACAGCAACTAATGAAAAACTGTTTTTT. Encoded protein: CASSPTATNEKLFF.

The rearrangement links TRBV5-6 to TRBJ1-2; no reliable D call. CDR3 length: 15 amino acids. In germline, CDR1 is SGHDT, CDR2 YYEEEE. V was trimmed by 2 bases and J by 7 bases, leaving 18 bases between them. The DNA of the CDR3 is TGTGCCAGCAGCTTTAGCCAGCTCAGGATAAGTGGCTACACCTTC. This translates into CASSFSQLRISGYTF.

V is TRBV6-5 and J is TRBJ1-2, with D uncertain. CDR3 length: 14 residues. Germline assignment: CDR1 MNHEY and CDR2 SVGAGI. V lost 5 bases to trimming and J lost 7 bases, with 17 bases between them. The CDR3 DNA is TGTGCCAGCAGTCGCCCCTGGAGGGAGGGTGGCTACACCTTC. As protein: CASSRPWREGGYTF.

This sequence joins TRBV5-1 and TRBJ1-4; no clear D gene. The CDR3 consists of 16 residues. V lost 4 bases and J 8 bases, leaving 21 bases between the germline ends. Per the germline V gene, CDR1 is SGHRS and CDR2 is YFSETQ. The CDR3 nucleotides read TGCGCCAGCAGCCCAAACCTGGGAGGCCTAGAAGAAAAACTGTTTTTT. Amino acids: CASSPNLGGLEEKLFF.

The chain recombines TRBV15 with TRBJ1-5; D might be TRBD1 (6 bases). There are 15 residues in the CDR3. Trimming shortened V by 0 bases and J by 5 bases, and 11 bases separated the two germline ends. Germline CDR1 reads LNHNV; CDR2 reads YYDKDF (reference sequence). The CDR3: CATSRERGGDQPQHF. CDR3 DNA sequence: TGTGCCACCAGCAGAGAGCGAGGGGGGGATCAGCCCCAGCATTTT.

The V and J genes are TRBV27 and TRBJ1-2; no clear D. Trimming stripped 4 bases from V and 2 bases from J, with 8 bases between. CDR1 and CDR2 from the germline V gene are MNHEY and SMNVEV (reference sequence). This CDR3 is 13 amino acids long. For the CDR3, the DNA is TGTGCCAGCAGTTCCTACCTAAACTATGGCTACACCTTC. The encoded protein is CASSSYLNYGYTF.